These 10 T cell receptor beta chains were sequenced from one sample in a study of blood T cells in healthy people across ages. Through a sample-barcoded 5' primer and a J-beta primer mix, a second PCR was run for about 6 to 12 cycles. TCRdb reprocessed the 5' RACE reads with MiXCR, giving one entry per CDR3 protein. The sample records about 830,000 distinct CDR3 sequences, over 45% being singletons. Sequencing used blood. Receptors were obtained from a man under 40 in good health.

The J gene is TRBJ1-6, the V gene TRBV10-2; 8 bases align to TRBD1. Per the germline V gene, CDR1 is WSHSY and CDR2 is SAAADI. J was trimmed by 10 bases and V by 11 bases; bases with no gene match: 13. CDR3 length equals 14 residues. In nucleotides, the CDR3 is TGCGCCTGCACCGCCCAGGGGGCAGAATCACCCCTCCACTTT. Translation gives CACTAQGAESPLHF.

This clonotype was counted a few times. The rearrangement uses TRBV7-2 and TRBJ1-2; D is unresolved. Germline V CDR1 and CDR2: SGHTA, FQGNSA. The CDR3 has 14 amino acids. Deletions cut 0 bases from V and 2 bases from J, with 7 bases between. This chain's CDR3 is CASSLAGANYGYTF. CDR3 DNA sequence: TGTGCCAGCAGCTTAGCGGGAGCAAACTATGGCTACACCTTC.

V and J are TRBV4-2 and TRBJ2-7, with 12 bases matching TRBD2. The length of the CDR3 is 16 residues. Germline V lookup: CDR1 LGHNA, CDR2 YNFKEQ. V lost 2 bases and J lost 5; bases outside the gene matches: 7. The CDR3 sequence is CASSQMLAGGSHEQYF. CDR3 DNA sequence: TGTGCCAGCAGCCAAATGCTAGCGGGAGGGTCCCACGAGCAGTACTTC.

V is TRBV20-1 and J is TRBJ2-1; no clear D gene. In germline, CDR1 is DFQATT, CDR2 SNEGSKA (reference sequence). This CDR3 region has 13 residues. V lost 0 bases to trimming and J lost 5 bases, with 8 bases between them. The CDR3 region has the DNA TGCAGTGCTAGAGATTGGCCCCACAATGAGCAGTTCTTC. Protein: CSARDWPHNEQFF.

The chain employs TRBV18 and TRBJ2-5; no clear D. From germline, CDR1 is KGHSH and CDR2 LQKENI. Trimming took 0 bases from V and 4 from J, leaving 15 bases between them. CDR3 length: 16 amino acids. The CDR3 DNA follows: TGTGCCAGCTCACCACCGAGTCAGTACGTCGGAGAGACCCAGTACTTC. This gives the protein CASSPPSQYVGETQYF.

The V call is TRBV10-3, the J call TRBJ2-7; D is undetermined. Germline V gives CDR1 ENHRY, CDR2 SYGVKD. The ends were cut back, 0 bases at V and 2 bases at J, with 8 bases in the middle. There are 14 residues in the CDR3. CDR3 nucleotides: TGTGCCATCAGTGAGTCCATACTGACCTACGAGCAGTACTTC. Translating it yields CAISESILTYEQYF.

The genes are TRBV10-3 and TRBJ2-1; no reliable D call. This CDR3 spans 13 amino acids. Trimming left V 0 bases short and J 5 bases short, with 5 bases between. Germline assignment: CDR1 ENHRY and CDR2 SYGVKD. The CDR3 nucleotides are TGTGCCATCAGTGAGTCGACAAACAATGAGCAGTTCTTC. Translated, it gives CAISESTNNEQFF.

This clonotype was detected only once. The rearrangement uses TRBV7-9 and TRBJ2-3, with D tentatively TRBD1 or TRBD2 (5 bases each). V lost 4 bases and J lost 7, with 9 bases in between. Germline lookup yields CDR1 SEHNR and CDR2 FQNEAQ (reference sequence). This CDR3 is built from 12 residues. CDR3 sequence: CASSYRGHTQYF. For the CDR3, the DNA is TGTGCCAGCAGCTATCGGGGACATACGCAGTATTTT.

The chain uses TRBV12-3 or TRBV12-4 and TRBJ2-4; D is perhaps TRBD1 (5 bases). The CDR3 runs 15 residues. Trimming removed 0 bases from V and 4 bases from J, with 10 bases in between. The DNA for the CDR3 is TGTGCCAGCAGTTTAGCGTACAGGTTGAAAAACATTCAGTACTTC. It yields the protein CASSLAYRLKNIQYF.

This clonotype was detected a few times. The chain links TRBV20-1 to TRBJ2-1; 7 nucleotides match TRBD2. Germline CDR1 and CDR2: DFQATT and SNEGSKA (reference sequence). Germline trimming cut 5 bases from V and 0 bases from J; bases unmatched to any gene: 10. The CDR3 length is 16 residues. This CDR3 is CSAGGEAGSSYNEQFF. CDR3 bases: TGCAGTGCTGGGGGAGAAGCGGGAAGCTCCTACAATGAGCAGTTCTTC.